The 28 T cell receptor beta chains given below trace back to one sample, sequenced in a study of cytomegalovirus exposure and HLA in healthy donors. With 60 Vbeta and 13 Jbeta primers, the PCR was carried out. Using immunoSEQ multiplex PCR, the repertoire was profiled, and TCRdb retains in-frame clones only, with some absent. Of approximately 110,000 clones listed, about 13% are singletons. The specimen was PBMCs. These receptors were collected from a man aged 35 to 55 in good health and CMV-seropositive.

The V and J genes are TRBV9 and TRBJ2-1; 8 nucleotides agree with TRBD2. The J segment lost 6 bases and the V segment lost 3 bases, leaving 5 bases of the junction unmatched. CDR3 length equals 14 residues. The germline V gene encodes CDR1 SGDLS and CDR2 YYNGEE. The CDR3 region has the DNA TGTGCCAGCAGCGCCATCGGGACTAGCAATGAGCAGTTCTTC. Translation: CASSAIGTSNEQFF.

The chain combines TRBV12-5 with TRBJ1-3, with 8 bases identical to TRBD1. CDR1 and CDR2 (germline): LGHNT, FRNRAP. Trimming at V came to 1 base and at J to 4 bases, leaving 6 bases not matched to a gene. CDR3 length: 16 residues. CDR3 nucleotide sequence: TGTGCTAGTGGTTTGGGATCGACAGGGGCGGGAAACACCATATATTTT. This gives the protein CASGLGSTGAGNTIYF.

This clone showed up just a few times. The J gene is TRBJ1-1, the V gene TRBV6-1; 7 bases are a match to TRBD1. Germline V lookup: CDR1 MNHNS, CDR2 SASEGT. CDR3 length: 15 residues. V shed 3 bases, J shed 0 bases, and the junction held 4 bases outside the gene matches. The CDR3 here is CASSDAGQMNTEAFF. The CDR3 bases are TGTGCCAGCAGTGATGCGGGACAGATGAACACTGAAGCTTTCTTT.

The chain combines TRBV18 with TRBJ1-5; D is perhaps TRBD1 (6 bases). The CDR3 consists of 15 residues. Looked up from germline, CDR1 is KGHSH and CDR2 is LQKENI. The V and J ends lost 3 bases and 6 bases respectively, with 15 bases between them. Written as DNA, the CDR3 is TGTGCCAGCTCACCTAAGGTGGGGGCGGGTCAGCCCCAGCATTTT. Residues: CASSPKVGAGQPQHF.

The chain carries TRBV4-1 and TRBJ1-1; D call uncertain. V was clipped by 1 base and J by 2 bases, with 5 bases between them. CDR1 and CDR2 (germline): MGHRA, YSYEKL. The CDR3 is 13 residues long. CDR3 DNA sequence: TGCGCCAGCAGCCAAGGGCCAAACACTGAAGCTTTCTTT. Protein: CASSQGPNTEAFF.

This clone has just a few counts. V and J are TRBV7-3 and TRBJ2-7; 7 positions match TRBD1. V shed 2 bases and J 0 bases; nucleotides not matched to a gene: 4. The germline V gene encodes CDR1 SGHTA and CDR2 FQGTGA. This CDR3 is 15 amino acids long. CDR3 nucleotide sequence: TGTGCCAGCAGCTTAGGGGACAGTTCCTCCTACGAGCAGTACTTC. This encodes CASSLGDSSSYEQYF.

This rearrangement joins TRBV27 to TRBJ2-1; D might be TRBD2 (5 bases). The V end was cut by 3 bases, the J end by 0 bases, with 9 bases between. CDR3 length: 15 residues. CDR1 is MNHEY and CDR2 is SMNVEV in the germline V gene (reference sequence). The CDR3 protein is CASSLEVTSYNEQFF. The DNA of the CDR3 is TGTGCCAGCAGTTTGGAGGTTACCTCCTACAATGAGCAGTTCTTC.

V gene TRBV5-6 combines with J gene TRBJ2-5, with D possibly TRBD1 on 5 matching bases. This CDR3 is built from 13 residues. Germline CDR1 SGHDT, CDR2 YYEEEE. With 0 bases removed from V and 5 bases from J, the gap between germline ends came to 8 bases. The CDR3 DNA reads as TGTGCCAGCAGCTTGGCCAGGGCGGAGACCCAGTACTTC. This encodes CASSLARAETQYF.

This clone has more than one count but fewer than ten. The rearrangement uses TRBV11-2 and TRBJ1-3; no firm D call. The CDR3 has 17 amino acids. Trimming left V 6 bases short and J 0 bases short, with 18 bases between. CDR1 is SGHAT and CDR2 is FQNNGV in the germline V gene. This CDR3 is CASSTYREDRSGNTIYF. In nucleotides, the CDR3 is TGTGCCAGCAGTACATATCGGGAGGACCGCTCTGGAAACACCATATATTTT.

This clone was observed a handful of times. The CDR3 protein is CASTHTGEAFF. As DNA, the CDR3 is TGTGCCAGCACCCACACAGGGGAAGCTTTCTTT. The chain carries TRBV6-5 and TRBJ1-1, with a possible D match to TRBD1 (6 bases). The length of the CDR3 is 11 residues. The V gene's germline CDR1 is MNHEY and CDR2 SVGAGI. Trimming stripped 7 bases from V and 8 bases from J, with 11 bases between.

The J gene is TRBJ2-7, the V gene TRBV9; D uncertain. Germline V CDR1 and CDR2: SGDLS, YYNGEE. This CDR3 is built from 13 residues. V was cut by 4 bases and J by 6 bases, with 14 bases left in between. The CDR3 DNA reads TGTGCCAGCAGCCCAGAGACATCGCGCGAGCAGTACTTC. It specifies CASSPETSREQYF.

This clone was counted only a few times. The chain couples TRBV14 to TRBJ1-2; D call uncertain. Trimming took 4 bases from V and 4 from J, leaving 10 bases between them. The CDR3 has 13 amino acids. Germline values: CDR1 SGHDN, CDR2 FVKESK. DNA for the CDR3: TGTGCCAGCAGCCTGAGGCAGCTCTATGGCTACACCTTC. Amino acids: CASSLRQLYGYTF.

This clone has more than one count but fewer than ten. The chain uses TRBV28 and TRBJ2-7; TRBD1 agrees at 8 bases. V shed 5 bases and J 6 bases; nucleotides not matched to a gene: 9. Germline CDR1 and CDR2: MDHEN and SYDVKM. The CDR3 extends over 14 amino acids. DNA of the CDR3: TGTGCCAGCAGTAACAGGGGGACCCCGTCCGAGCAGTACTTC. Residues: CASSNRGTPSEQYF.

This clone was seen more than once but under ten times. The V call is TRBV5-1, the J call TRBJ2-5; TRBD1 matches 7 bases. V dropped 0 bases and J dropped 4; count of bases not matched to a gene: 6. Germline CDR1 is SGHRS and CDR2 is YFSETQ. The CDR3 sequence is 15 residues long. The CDR3 loop is CASSLGGNRGETQYF. The CDR3 DNA reads TGCGCCAGCAGCTTGGGAGGGAACAGGGGAGAGACCCAGTACTTC.

The rearrangement joins TRBV7-6 to TRBJ2-7; 9 bases fit TRBD1. This CDR3 is built from 14 residues. The V and J ends lost 5 bases and 2 bases, in that order; junction bases with no gene match: 4. Germline CDR1 SGHVS, CDR2 FNYEAQ. Here the CDR3 reads CASSRGTGPYEQYF. CDR3 sequence (DNA): TGTGCCAGCAGCCGGGGGACAGGGCCCTACGAGCAGTACTTC.

This clone showed up just a few times. V gene TRBV7-2 combines with J gene TRBJ2-5; 8 bases line up with TRBD2. This CDR3 comprises 16 residues. V shed 3 bases and J 4 bases; nucleotides not matched to a gene: 10. The germline V gene encodes CDR1 SGHTA and CDR2 FQGNSA. For the CDR3, the DNA is TGTGCCAGCAGCTTGGCCGGGACTAGTAGGGGAGAGACCCAGTACTTC. This encodes CASSLAGTSRGETQYF.

There are a few counts of this clone. This chain joins TRBV19 and TRBJ2-2; no reliable D call. V shed 5 bases and J shed 6 bases, with 7 bases lying between them. The germline V gene encodes CDR1 LNHDA and CDR2 SQIVND (reference sequence). The CDR3 totals 12 residues. CDR3 in DNA: TGTGCCAGTAGTGTCATTTCCGGGGAGCTGTTTTTT. Translating gives CASSVISGELFF.

This clone was seen only a few times. The chain couples TRBV27 to TRBJ1-1; TRBD1 aligns across 9 bases. Losses at the gene ends were 6 bases for V and 7 bases for J; bases not matched to a gene: 12. Per germline, CDR1 MNHEY and CDR2 SMNVEV (reference sequence). CDR3 length: 15 residues. The CDR3 coding sequence is TGTGCCAGCAGGCCCGGTTACAGGGGGCGAGATGAAGCTTTCTTT. The encoded protein is CASRPGYRGRDEAFF.

This clone was observed a few times. The rearrangement uses TRBV6-4 and TRBJ2-1; 8 bases agree with TRBD2. Germline CDR1 MRHNA, CDR2 SNTAGT. Trimming removed 2 bases from V and 2 bases from J; junction bases left unmatched: 2. The CDR3 is 15 amino acids. The CDR3 coding sequence is TGTGCCAGCAGTGACGTAGCGGGACCCTACAATGAGCAGTTCTTC. Encoded protein: CASSDVAGPYNEQFF.

This sequence joins TRBV4-3 and TRBJ2-2, with 11 positions matching TRBD2. The germline CDR1 and CDR2 sequences are LGHNA and YSLEER. This CDR3 spans 17 amino acids. V shed 0 bases, J shed 6 bases, and the junction held 6 bases outside the gene matches. The CDR3 is CASSQDLGLAGAGELFF. The CDR3 bases are TGCGCCAGCAGCCAAGATCTCGGACTAGCGGGCGCCGGGGAGCTGTTTTTT.

This clone appeared many times. J is TRBJ2-7 and V is TRBV7-8, with 8 bases fitting TRBD1. The CDR3 spans 15 residues. The ends lost 5 bases at V and 3 bases at J; junction bases unmatched: 9. From germline, CDR1 is SGHVS and CDR2 FQNEAQ. The CDR3 reads CASSLPGTGFYEQYF. Here the CDR3 DNA reads TGTGCCAGCAGCCTGCCGGGGACAGGATTCTACGAGCAGTACTTC.

This clone was counted a few times. The chain uses TRBV10-3 and TRBJ2-2, with 9 bases lining up with TRBD2. The CDR3 consists of 14 residues. The germline V gene has CDR1 ENHRY and CDR2 SYGVKD. V lost 6 bases, J lost 3 bases, and 2 bases stayed unmatched. CDR3 nucleotide sequence: TGTGCCATCAGACTAGCGGGCCACACCGGGGAGCTGTTTTTT. Amino acid sequence: CAIRLAGHTGELFF.

V and J are TRBV10-3 and TRBJ2-1; 9 bases agree with TRBD2. The CDR3 loop spans 16 amino acids. The germline CDR1 and CDR2 sequences are ENHRY and SYGVKD. J gave up 0 bases and V 4 bases, and 4 bases lay outside the gene matches. Here the CDR3 reads CAISGVAGVSYNEQFF. The CDR3 DNA is TGTGCCATCAGTGGGGTAGCGGGAGTCTCCTACAATGAGCAGTTCTTC.

The chain joins TRBV6-1 to TRBJ2-7, with D maybe TRBD1 (5 bases). V gave up 4 bases and J gave up 2 bases, with 9 bases separating them. The V gene's germline CDR1 is MNHNS and CDR2 SASEGT. The length of the CDR3 is 13 residues. As DNA, the CDR3 is TGTGCCAGCAGTGGAAAGGGGACCTACGAGCAGTACTTC. Its protein product is CASSGKGTYEQYF.

This clone was seen a few times. The chain joins TRBV6-6 to TRBJ2-7; TRBD1 matches at 9 bases. The V gene end was trimmed by 5 bases and the J gene end by 2 bases; junction bases not matched to a gene: 7. Germline CDR1 is MNHNY and CDR2 is SVGAGI (reference sequence). This CDR3 has 15 amino acids. The CDR3 region has the DNA TGTGCCAGCAGTACTTCCGGGACAGGGACCTACGAGCAGTACTTC. Its translation is CASSTSGTGTYEQYF.

The CDR3 region is CASSHLDRGGDTEAFF. CDR3 nucleotide sequence: TGCGCCAGCAGCCACCTCGACAGGGGAGGAGACACTGAAGCTTTCTTT. The chain employs TRBV5-1 and TRBJ1-1; 8 bases map to TRBD1. Germline CDR1 reads SGHRS; CDR2 reads YFSETQ. The CDR3 consists of 16 residues. J lost 3 bases, V lost 4 bases, and 11 bases had no gene match.

This clone was seen more than once but under ten times. The CDR3 nucleotides are TGTGCCAGCAGACCCCGACAGGAGCGCACCTACGAGCAGTACTTC. It specifies CASRPRQERTYEQYF. This chain joins TRBV6-1 and TRBJ2-7; weak D call: TRBD1 (6 bases). The ends were cut back, 6 bases at V and 2 bases at J, with 17 bases in the middle. This CDR3 has 15 residues. Germline assignment: CDR1 MNHNS and CDR2 SASEGT.

This clone has a handful of counts. The chain links TRBV7-3 to TRBJ2-6, with TRBD2 as a possible D gene (5 bases). Germline assignment: CDR1 SGHTA and CDR2 FQGTGA. The V and J ends lost 4 bases and 3 bases respectively, with 16 bases between them. CDR3 length equals 17 residues. The CDR3 nucleotides are TGTGCCAGCAGCTCCACGACTAATCCGGGTGGGGCCAACGTCCTGACTTTC. Its translation: CASSSTTNPGGANVLTF.